This TCR beta chain was sequenced for a study of T cell changes during pregnancy in multiple sclerosis. The length of the CDR3 is 16 residues. V lost 0 bases to trimming and J lost 1 base, with 10 bases between them. The V gene's germline CDR1 is LGHNA and CDR2 YNFKEQ. This clone was picked up one time. Only in-frame clones appear in the TCRdb table, and some are missing; sequencing was by immunoSEQ multiplex PCR. The sample lists about 40,000 clones, 80% to 90% occurring once. The chain combines TRBV4-2 with TRBJ2-4; maybe TRBD2 (6 bases). This specimen consisted of CD4+ T cells from peripheral blood mononuclear cells, obtained in the first trimester of pregnancy. The sequence came from a female donor with multiple sclerosis, enrolled in a pregnancy study. The CDR3 loop is CASSQEAGFAKNIQYF. The CDR3 nucleotides read TGTGCCAGCAGCCAAGAAGCGGGCTTCGCCAAAAACATTCAGTACTTC.